The 29 T cell receptor beta chains presented below share a single source sample, sequenced in a study of cytomegalovirus exposure and HLA in healthy donors. Measured with immunoSEQ multiplex PCR; TCRdb has only the in-frame clones, and not every one. The sample gives under 250,000 clones, 70% to 90% of which show up once; less than 7% is in the top ten. Input material: PBMCs. These receptors all stem from a woman aged 18-29 years in good health and CMV-seronegative.

The DNA of the CDR3 is TGTGCCAGCAGCTTACTAGCGGGAGGAGAAAACGAGCAGTACTTC. Amino acid sequence: CASSLLAGGENEQYF. This sequence joins TRBV7-9 and TRBJ2-7; TRBD2 matches at 11 bases. V gave up 2 bases and J gave up 5 bases; unmatched junction bases: 5. CDR3 size: 15 residues. Per the germline V gene, CDR1 is SEHNR and CDR2 is FQNEAQ (reference sequence).

The chain uses TRBV5-6 and TRBJ2-3; 10 bases map to TRBD2. The CDR3 consists of 15 residues. The V segment lost 3 bases and the J segment 9 bases; nucleotides outside the gene matches: 10. Germline lookup yields CDR1 SGHDT and CDR2 YYEEEE. The CDR3 sequence is CASSSSGGAVLTQYF. The CDR3 DNA reads TGTGCCAGCAGCTCCAGCGGGGGGGCGGTCCTGACGCAGTATTTT.

This clone occurred once. The rearrangement links TRBV5-1 to TRBJ2-3, with no clear D. Between the trimmed V and J ends, which lost 2 bases and 1 base, there was a span of 5 bases. Germline V lookup: CDR1 SGHRS, CDR2 YFSETQ. The CDR3 is made up of 13 amino acids. The DNA of the CDR3 is TGCGCCAGCAGCTTCTCGCGCACAGATACGCAGTATTTT. Encoded protein: CASSFSRTDTQYF.

This chain uses TRBV5-1 with TRBJ2-3; D is perhaps TRBD2 (5 bases). CDR3 length: 14 residues. The germline V gene has CDR1 SGHRS and CDR2 YFSETQ. The V end lost 7 bases, the J end lost 2 bases, and 14 bases lay between the germline ends. The CDR3 DNA reads as TGCGCCAGCTCTGACGCGGGTTACACAGATACGCAGTATTTT. It yields the protein CASSDAGYTDTQYF.

J is TRBJ1-1 and V is TRBV6-1; TRBD1 aligns across 7 bases. Germline V gene data show CDR1 as MNHNS and CDR2 as SASEGT. There are 15 residues in the CDR3. Trimming at V came to 6 bases and at J to 0 bases, leaving 7 bases not matched to a gene. Here the CDR3 DNA reads TGTGCCAGCAGAGGGGGCATCGGGGTGAACACTGAAGCTTTCTTT. This codes for CASRGGIGVNTEAFF.

This clone has only a few counts. The gene calls are TRBV27 and TRBJ1-3; D gene ambiguous. The germline V gene has CDR1 MNHEY and CDR2 SMNVEV (reference sequence). Trimming took off 3 bases at V and 0 bases at J, with 9 bases between the two ends. CDR3 size: 15 residues. The CDR3 DNA is TGTGCCAGCAGTTTTTCGGCAACCTCTGGAAACACCATATATTTT. Its protein product is CASSFSATSGNTIYF.

The chain employs TRBV28 and TRBJ2-7, with 11 bases fitting TRBD2. There are 15 residues in the CDR3. Looked up from germline, CDR1 is MDHEN and CDR2 is SYDVKM. The J segment lost 5 bases and the V segment lost 6 bases, leaving 9 bases of the junction unmatched. This CDR3 is CASSGRLAGSHEQYF. CDR3 DNA sequence: TGTGCCAGCAGCGGTAGACTAGCGGGATCGCACGAGCAGTACTTC.

J is TRBJ1-2 and V is TRBV29-1; D gene uncertain. CDR1 is SQVTM, CDR2 ANQGSEA, per germline. V was pared by 3 bases and J by 2 bases, with 10 bases between. CDR3 length: 13 residues. CDR3: CSVDRGLNYGYTF. DNA for the CDR3: TGCAGCGTTGATCGGGGTCTCAACTATGGCTACACCTTC.

V and J are TRBV4-1 and TRBJ2-7; D might be TRBD1 (6 bases). The CDR3 loop spans 16 amino acids. Deletions cut 0 bases from V and 0 bases from J, with 12 bases between. The germline gives CDR1 MGHRA, CDR2 YSYEKL. CDR3 amino acids: CASSQESRTASYEQYF. Here the CDR3 DNA reads TGCGCCAGCAGCCAAGAATCCCGGACAGCCTCCTACGAGCAGTACTTC.

This chain links TRBV5-4 with TRBJ2-7, with D uncertain. Germline CDR1 SGHNT, CDR2 YYREEE (reference sequence). This CDR3 is 13 amino acids long. Trimming removed 5 bases from V and 7 bases from J, with 16 bases in between. CDR3 protein: CASRVSTVGEQYF. In DNA, the CDR3 is TGTGCCAGCAGGGTTTCCACGGTGGGGGAGCAGTACTTC.

This clone was found once. The chain links TRBV30 to TRBJ2-7; 7 bases are a match to TRBD2. This CDR3 is 14 amino acids long. Germline assignment: CDR1 GTSNPN and CDR2 SVGIG (reference sequence). V lost 0 bases, J lost 2 bases, and 4 bases stayed unmatched. This CDR3 is CAWSVRGRTYEQYF. The DNA of the CDR3 is TGTGCCTGGAGTGTACGCGGGAGAACCTACGAGCAGTACTTC. The full variable domain, with the rest looked up from reference TRBV30 and TRBJ2-7, is SQTIHQWPATLVQPVGSPLSLECTVEGTSNPNLYWYRQAAGRGLQLLFYSVGIGQISSEVPQNLSASRPQDRQFILSSKKLLLSDSGFYLCAWSVRGRTYEQYFGPGTRLTVT.

The genes are TRBV7-8 and TRBJ1-5, with D hard to call. The CDR3 is 14 amino acids. Germline lookup yields CDR1 SGHVS and CDR2 FQNEAQ. Trimming took 0 bases from V and 4 from J, leaving 7 bases between them. CDR3 amino acids: CASSLALANQPQHF. The DNA of the CDR3 is TGTGCCAGCAGCTTAGCGCTCGCTAATCAGCCCCAGCATTTT.

This chain connects TRBV6-6 to TRBJ1-1; D unresolved. This CDR3 is 14 amino acids long. V shed 2 bases and J shed 1 base, with 8 bases lying between them. Germline V CDR1 and CDR2: MNHNY, SVGAGI (reference sequence). The CDR3 spells CASSYVASNTEAFF. The CDR3 DNA sequence: TGTGCCAGCAGTTACGTGGCCTCGAACACTGAAGCTTTCTTT.

This chain uses TRBV19 with TRBJ1-2; D is ambiguous. V was trimmed by 3 bases and J by 1 base, leaving 9 bases between them. Germline V lookup: CDR1 LNHDA, CDR2 SQIVND (reference sequence). This CDR3 is 14 amino acids long. In DNA, the CDR3 is TGTGCCAGTAGTATCGGTCCTCGTAACTATGGCTACACCTTC. Encoded protein: CASSIGPRNYGYTF.

The rearrangement links TRBV9 to TRBJ2-5, with D maybe TRBD1 (6 bases). The CDR3 is 17 residues long. Trimming took off 0 bases at V and 2 bases at J, with 17 bases between the two ends. Germline V gives CDR1 SGDLS, CDR2 YYNGEE. The CDR3 sequence is CASSVGYRDIRQETQYF. CDR3 DNA: TGTGCCAGCAGCGTAGGTTATAGGGACATCCGTCAAGAGACCCAGTACTTC.

The chain is built from TRBV6-5 and TRBJ1-1; tentatively, D is TRBD1 (5 bases). The CDR3 extends over 15 amino acids. Germline lookup yields CDR1 MNHEY and CDR2 SVGAGI. V shed 6 bases and J shed 3 bases, with 17 bases lying between them. CDR3 nucleotide sequence: TGTGCCAGCAGCGATCCTGGGGGAACGGACACTGAAGCTTTCTTT. Amino acid sequence: CASSDPGGTDTEAFF.

The rearrangement uses TRBV28 and TRBJ1-4; the D gene is possibly TRBD1 (5 bases). The CDR3 is 16 residues long. The germline CDR1 and CDR2 sequences are MDHEN and SYDVKM. Deletions cut 3 bases from V and 0 bases from J, with 11 bases between. For the CDR3, the DNA is TGTGCCAGCAGTTTTTCCAGGGCCGCAACTAATGAAAAACTGTTTTTT. Encoded protein: CASSFSRAATNEKLFF.

V gene TRBV30 combines with J gene TRBJ1-3; TRBD1 might be the D (6 bases). Trimming stripped 1 base from V and 0 bases from J, with 19 bases between. Germline V gives CDR1 GTSNPN, CDR2 SVGIG (reference sequence). This CDR3 has 18 residues. The CDR3 region has the DNA TGTGCCTGGAGTGACGTTGGGGGCCCTACCTTCTCTGGAAACACCATATATTTT. It is translated as CAWSDVGGPTFSGNTIYF. The full variable domain, its missing parts supplied by reference TRBV30 and TRBJ1-3, is SQTIHQWPATLVQPVGSPLSLECTVEGTSNPNLYWYRQAAGRGLQLLFYSVGIGQISSEVPQNLSASRPQDRQFILSSKKLLLSDSGFYLCAWSDVGGPTFSGNTIYFGEGSWLTVV.

The chain is built from TRBV13 and TRBJ1-6, with D possibly TRBD1 on 6 matching bases. Trimming left V 6 bases short and J 7 bases short, with 13 bases between. The CDR3 has 14 residues. Germline V gene data show CDR1 as PRHDT and CDR2 as FYEKMQ (reference sequence). CDR3 in DNA: TGTGCCAGCAGGGAGCAGGGGAGGAATTCACCCCTCCACTTT. Protein: CASREQGRNSPLHF.

This chain joins TRBV27 and TRBJ2-1, with TRBD2 as a possible D gene (5 bases). Trimming removed 1 base from V and 7 bases from J, with 17 bases in between. The CDR3 has 16 amino acids. The germline V gene encodes CDR1 MNHEY and CDR2 SMNVEV (reference sequence). The CDR3 sequence: CASSLFTAVVQNEQFF. The CDR3 nucleotides read TGTGCCAGCAGTTTATTTACAGCGGTGGTCCAGAATGAGCAGTTCTTC.

V usage is TRBV27 and J usage is TRBJ2-7, with D possibly being TRBD1 (5 bases). This CDR3 is built from 15 residues. V lost 3 bases and J lost 5, with 17 bases in between. In germline, CDR1 is MNHEY, CDR2 SMNVEV (reference sequence). Here the CDR3 DNA reads TGTGCCAGCAGTTTCCTAGGTATTAGGGGCAACGAGCAGTACTTC. It codes for CASSFLGIRGNEQYF.

This clone is a singleton in its sample. This rearrangement joins TRBV5-1 to TRBJ2-1, with TRBD2 matching over 8 bases. The J segment lost 4 bases and the V segment lost 1 base, leaving 4 bases of the junction unmatched. The CDR3 consists of 15 residues. CDR1 is SGHRS, CDR2 YFSETQ, per germline. CDR3 DNA sequence: TGCGCCAGCAGCTTGACAAGCGGGGGTTACAATGAGCAGTTCTTC. Protein product: CASSLTSGGYNEQFF. The full variable domain, its missing parts supplied by reference TRBV5-1 and TRBJ2-1, is KAGVTQTPRYLIKTRGQQVTLSCSPISGHRSVSWYQQTPGQGLQFLFEYFSETQRNKGNFPGRFSGRQFSNSRSEMNVSTLELGDSALYLCASSLTSGGYNEQFFGPGTRLTVL.

This chain uses TRBV7-3 with TRBJ2-1; D is possibly TRBD2 (6 bases). This CDR3 is built from 15 residues. V was shortened by 5 bases and J by 2 bases, with 13 bases between the two germline ends. CDR1 SGHTA and CDR2 FQGTGA come from the germline V gene. As DNA, the CDR3 is TGTGCCAGCAGCCCCGGAGGGACCACCTACAATGAGCAGTTCTTC. Translated: CASSPGGTTYNEQFF.

This clone was seen more than once but under ten times. V gene TRBV11-2 combines with J gene TRBJ2-7; 9 nucleotides line up with TRBD2. The CDR3 is 13 amino acids. The germline V gene has CDR1 SGHAT and CDR2 FQNNGV. Trimming at V came to 5 bases and at J to 4 bases, leaving 3 bases not matched to a gene. Here the CDR3 reads CASSRGGVYEQYF. CDR3 in DNA: TGTGCCAGCAGCCGCGGGGGGGTTTACGAGCAGTACTTC.

This sequence joins TRBV2 and TRBJ2-2, with unresolved D. Trimming took 5 bases from V and 5 from J, leaving 12 bases between them. CDR3 length equals 14 residues. The germline gives CDR1 SNHLY, CDR2 FYNNEI. The CDR3 loop reads CASSPGLVTGELFF. Written as DNA, the CDR3 is TGTGCCAGCAGTCCCGGGCTGGTTACCGGGGAGCTGTTTTTT.

The rearrangement links TRBV28 to TRBJ1-5, with a weak D call TRBD1 (6 bases). CDR3 length equals 15 residues. Deletions cut 6 bases from V and 0 bases from J, with 12 bases between. The germline CDR1 and CDR2 sequences are MDHEN and SYDVKM. The CDR3 reads CASRYKGVSNQPQHF. CDR3 DNA: TGTGCCAGCAGGTACAAGGGGGTTAGCAATCAGCCCCAGCATTTT.

The chain links TRBV6-6 to TRBJ1-1, with D uncertain. Trimming shortened V by 8 bases and J by 3 bases, and 13 bases separated the two germline ends. CDR3 length equals 13 residues. In germline, CDR1 is MNHNY, CDR2 SVGAGI (reference sequence). The CDR3 sequence is CASGRTQDTEAFF. CDR3 nucleotides: TGTGCCAGCGGCCGAACGCAGGACACTGAAGCTTTCTTT.

As regards this clone: Because the CDR3's place on the DNA is in doubt, the DNA is left out and the CDR3 is given as listed by TCRdb. The chain has TRBV12-2 and TRBJ1-5. TRBV12-2 is classified as a pseudogene. The CDR3 extends over 17 residues, inclusive of both ends. Here the CDR3 reads CASRFASGTYSNQPQHF.

Concerning this clone itself: The junction departs from germline at one end; a sequencing error may be responsible. The CDR3 is CASSDPGTRGSNEQYF. CDR3 DNA: TGTGCCAGCAGTGACCCCGGGACTAGAGGCTCCAACGAGCAGTACTTC. This chain links TRBV2 with TRBJ2-7, with 8 bases fitting TRBD2. CDR3 length: 16 amino acids. Germline values: CDR1 SNHLY, CDR2 FYNNEI. The complete variable domain, with remaining parts taken from reference TRBV2 and TRBJ2-7, reads EPEVTQTPSHQVTQMGQEVILRCVPISNHLYFYWYRQILGQKVEFLVSFYNNEISEKSEIFDDQFSVERPDGSNFTLKIRSTKLEDSAMYFCASSDPGTRGSNEQYFGPGTRLTVT.